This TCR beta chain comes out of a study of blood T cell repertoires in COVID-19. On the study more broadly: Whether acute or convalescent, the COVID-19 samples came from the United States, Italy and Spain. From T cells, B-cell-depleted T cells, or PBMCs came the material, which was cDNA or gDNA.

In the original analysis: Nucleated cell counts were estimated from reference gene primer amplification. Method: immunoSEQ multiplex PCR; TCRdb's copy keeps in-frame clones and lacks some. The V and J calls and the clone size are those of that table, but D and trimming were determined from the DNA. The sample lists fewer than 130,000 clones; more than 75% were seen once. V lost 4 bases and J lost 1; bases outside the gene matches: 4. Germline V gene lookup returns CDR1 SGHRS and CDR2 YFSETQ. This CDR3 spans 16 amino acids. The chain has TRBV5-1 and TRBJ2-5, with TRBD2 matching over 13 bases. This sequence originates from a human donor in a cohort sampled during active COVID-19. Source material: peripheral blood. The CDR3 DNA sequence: TGCGCCAGCAGCCTCCGACTAGCGGGAGGCCAAGAGACCCAGTACTTC. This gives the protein CASSLRLAGGQETQYF.